These 15 T cell receptor beta chains share one sample of origin, sequenced in a study of blood T cell repertoires in COVID-19. Clones were sequenced by immunoSEQ multiplex PCR, and TCRdb holds only the in-frame ones, with some missing. The table includes approximately 470,000 clones, around 90% detected once. The sample was PBMCs or T cells enriched from blood (not recorded which). All receptors derive from a woman between 18 and 29 years old who had recovered from COVID-19.

The chain carries TRBV19 and TRBJ2-7; 8 positions agree with TRBD1. CDR3 length: 13 residues. V lost 10 bases and J lost 3; bases outside the gene matches: 8. CDR1 LNHDA and CDR2 SQIVND come from the germline V gene (reference sequence). CDR3 amino acids: CATVLGTGYEQYF. The CDR3 nucleotides are TGTGCCACCGTCCTGGGGACAGGCTACGAGCAGTACTTC.

J is TRBJ2-7 and V is TRBV5-4, with 11 bases matching TRBD1. In germline, CDR1 is SGHNT, CDR2 YYREEE (reference sequence). This CDR3 spans 16 amino acids. The V segment lost 3 bases and the J segment 7 bases; nucleotides outside the gene matches: 12. The CDR3 reads CASSSGTGGHPAEQYF. CDR3 DNA: TGTGCCAGCAGCTCCGGGACAGGGGGGCACCCGGCAGAGCAGTACTTC.

J is TRBJ2-3 and V is TRBV7-6; a weak D match, TRBD2 (5 bases). Trimming shortened V by 5 bases and J by 4 bases, and 10 bases separated the two germline ends. Germline loops: CDR1 SGHVS, CDR2 FNYEAQ. The CDR3 runs to 13 residues. The DNA for the CDR3 is TGTGCCAGCAGCCCGAGCGGCCCAGATACGCAGTATTTT. Encoded protein: CASSPSGPDTQYF. Looking up the rest from reference TRBV7-6 and TRBJ2-3 gives the full variable domain: GAGVSQSPRYKVTKRGQDVALRCDPISGHVSLYWYRQALGQGPEFLTYFNYEAQQDKSGLPNDRFSAERPEGSISTLTIQRTEQRDSAMYRCASSPSGPDTQYFGPGTRLTVL.

The genes are TRBV18 and TRBJ1-1; D possibly corresponds to TRBD1 (5 bases). Germline assignment: CDR1 KGHSH and CDR2 LQKENI. V lost 3 bases and J lost 0, with 11 bases in between. The CDR3 is 15 residues long. The CDR3 DNA sequence: TGTGCCAGCTCACCCGACAGCGACGTGAACACTGAAGCTTTCTTT. It is translated as CASSPDSDVNTEAFF. Full variable domain (rest looked up from reference TRBV18 and TRBJ1-1): NAGVMQNPRHLVRRRGQEARLRCSPMKGHSHVYWYRQLPEEGLKFMVYLQKENIIDESGMPKERFSAEFPKEGPSILRIQQVVRGDSAAYFCASSPDSDVNTEAFFGQGTRLTVV.

V gene TRBV5-5 combines with J gene TRBJ2-3; 16 nucleotides line up with TRBD2. The CDR3 has 17 residues. Per the germline V gene, CDR1 is SGHKS and CDR2 is YYEKEE (reference sequence). The ends lost 1 base at V and 6 bases at J; junction bases unmatched: 5. CDR3 DNA: TGTGCCAGCAGCTTGTATGGGACTAGCGGGGGGGCGGATACGCAGTATTTT. Protein product: CASSLYGTSGGADTQYF. The complete variable domain, with remaining parts taken from reference TRBV5-5 and TRBJ2-3, reads DAGVTQSPTHLIKTRGQQVTLRCSPISGHKSVSWYQQVLGQGPQFIFQYYEKEERGRGNFPDRFSARQFPNYSSELNVNALLLGDSALYLCASSLYGTSGGADTQYFGPGTRLTVL.

The genes are TRBV5-6 and TRBJ1-2; 11 positions agree with TRBD1. This CDR3 comprises 15 residues. V gave up 0 bases and J gave up 6 bases; unmatched junction bases: 4. CDR1 and CDR2 from the germline V gene are SGHDT and YYEEEE. CDR3 sequence (DNA): TGTGCCAGCAGCTTGGCCGGGACAGGGGGACATGGCTACACCTTC. Residues: CASSLAGTGGHGYTF.

This rearrangement joins TRBV30 to TRBJ1-2, with TRBD1 identical over 9 bases. The CDR3 sequence is 15 residues long. The germline V gene encodes CDR1 GTSNPN and CDR2 SVGIG (reference sequence). J gave up 6 bases and V 4 bases, and 12 bases lay outside the gene matches. DNA for the CDR3: TGTGCCTGGAATTTGCTTCCGGGACAGGGCAATGGCTACACCTTC. Its protein is CAWNLLPGQGNGYTF.

This chain joins TRBV5-6 and TRBJ2-7; TRBD2 aligns across 15 bases. Germline-derived CDR1 and CDR2 are SGHDT and YYEEEE. V lost 7 bases to trimming and J lost 4 bases; unmatched junction nucleotides: 6. There are 15 residues in the CDR3. The DNA of the CDR3 is TGTGCCAGCGCGGGGACTAGCGGGGGGAAGTACGAGCAGTACTTC. It is translated as CASAGTSGGKYEQYF.

The chain is built from TRBV7-9 and TRBJ1-4; 9 bases agree with TRBD1. J gave up 7 bases and V 4 bases, and 4 bases lay outside the gene matches. The CDR3 consists of 14 residues. Per germline, CDR1 SEHNR and CDR2 FQNEAQ (reference sequence). CDR3 nucleotide sequence: TGTGCCAGCAGCTCCGACAGGGGGAGTGAAAAACTGTTTTTT. Amino acid sequence: CASSSDRGSEKLFF.

DNA for the CDR3: TGTGCCTGGACGGGACAGATGGGGACTGAAGCTTTCTTT. Translated, it gives CAWTGQMGTEAFF. The V call is TRBV30, the J call TRBJ1-1; 7 positions match TRBD1. This CDR3 has 13 residues. V lost 4 bases, J lost 5 bases, and 7 bases stayed unmatched. The germline V gene has CDR1 GTSNPN and CDR2 SVGIG (reference sequence).

The gene calls are TRBV15 and TRBJ2-1; unclear D gene. CDR1 LNHNV and CDR2 YYDKDF come from the germline V gene (reference sequence). The CDR3 is made up of 14 amino acids. V dropped 0 bases and J dropped 7 bases, with 10 bases sitting between them. The CDR3 is CATSRDVAVNEQFF. The CDR3 coding sequence is TGTGCCACCAGCAGAGATGTGGCGGTAAATGAGCAGTTCTTC.

This clone was seen just once. The CDR3 loop reads CASSRTVTLGQRYGYTF. The DNA of the CDR3 is TGTGCCAGCAGCCGAACTGTGACGTTGGGGCAGCGCTATGGCTACACCTTC. This chain links TRBV9 with TRBJ1-2, with D possibly being TRBD1 (5 bases). Trimming took 4 bases from V and 4 from J, leaving 23 bases between them. The CDR3 runs 17 residues. Germline V gene lookup returns CDR1 SGDLS and CDR2 YYNGEE.

The chain is built from TRBV6-5 and TRBJ1-2; D call uncertain. Germline V gene data show CDR1 as MNHEY and CDR2 as SVGAGI. The CDR3 length is 13 residues. The V and J ends lost 6 bases and 8 bases respectively, with 16 bases between them. The CDR3 here is CASSSAAMQGYTF. The CDR3 coding sequence is TGTGCCAGCAGCTCCGCCGCGATGCAAGGCTACACCTTC.

This clone is a singleton in its sample. The rearrangement links TRBV28 to TRBJ1-2; D ambiguous. This CDR3 region has 12 residues. The germline V gene encodes CDR1 MDHEN and CDR2 SYDVKM. Trimming pared 6 bases from V and 4 bases from J, leaving 9 bases between. CDR3 DNA: TGTGCCAGCAGGCGACAACTCTATGGCTACACCTTC. Its protein is CASRRQLYGYTF.

This chain joins TRBV27 and TRBJ1-4, with D maybe TRBD1 (6 bases). The CDR3 contains 18 residues. Trimming took off 6 bases at V and 7 bases at J, with 27 bases between the two ends. Germline V gene lookup returns CDR1 MNHEY and CDR2 SMNVEV (reference sequence). The CDR3 protein is CASSPRYDTGPYSEKLFF. DNA of the CDR3: TGTGCCAGCAGCCCCCGGTACGATACAGGGCCATATTCTGAAAAACTGTTTTTT.